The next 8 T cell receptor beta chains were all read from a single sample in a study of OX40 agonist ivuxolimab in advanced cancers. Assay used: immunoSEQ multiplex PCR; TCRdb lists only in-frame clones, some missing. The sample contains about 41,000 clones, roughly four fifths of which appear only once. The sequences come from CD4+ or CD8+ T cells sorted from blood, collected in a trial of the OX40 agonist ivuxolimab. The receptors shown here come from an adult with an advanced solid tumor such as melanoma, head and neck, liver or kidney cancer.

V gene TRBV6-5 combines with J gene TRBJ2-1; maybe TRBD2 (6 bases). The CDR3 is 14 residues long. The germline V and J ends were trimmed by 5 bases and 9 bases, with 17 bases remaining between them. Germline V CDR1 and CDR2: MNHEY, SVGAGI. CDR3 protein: CASSPGTRAGEQFF. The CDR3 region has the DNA TGTGCCAGCAGTCCTGGGACTCGAGCAGGTGAGCAGTTCTTC.

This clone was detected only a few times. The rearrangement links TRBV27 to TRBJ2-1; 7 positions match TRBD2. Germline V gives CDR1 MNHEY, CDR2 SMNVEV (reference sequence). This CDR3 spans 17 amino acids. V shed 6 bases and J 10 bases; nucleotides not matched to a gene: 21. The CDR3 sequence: CASRGYLRDYDFWEQFF. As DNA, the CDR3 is TGTGCCAGCAGAGGTTACCTCCGGGACTATGATTTTTGGGAGCAGTTCTTC.

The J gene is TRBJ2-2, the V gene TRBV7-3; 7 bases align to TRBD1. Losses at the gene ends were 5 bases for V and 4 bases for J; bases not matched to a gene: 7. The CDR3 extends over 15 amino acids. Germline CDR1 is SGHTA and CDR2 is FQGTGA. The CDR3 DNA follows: TGTGCCAGCAGCGACCGACAGGGCCCCACCGGGGAGCTGTTTTTT. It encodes CASSDRQGPTGELFF. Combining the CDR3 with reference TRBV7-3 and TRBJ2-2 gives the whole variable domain GAGVSQTPSNKVTEKGKYVELRCDPISGHTALYWYRQSLGQGPEFLIYFQGTGAADDSGLPNDRFFAVRPEGSVSTLKIQRTERGDSAVYLCASSDRQGPTGELFFGEGSRLTVL.

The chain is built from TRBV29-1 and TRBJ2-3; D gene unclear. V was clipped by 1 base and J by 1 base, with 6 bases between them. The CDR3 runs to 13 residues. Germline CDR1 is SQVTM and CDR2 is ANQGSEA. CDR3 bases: TGCAGCGTTGAAGCCGGTGGCACAGATACGCAGTATTTT. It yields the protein CSVEAGGTDTQYF.

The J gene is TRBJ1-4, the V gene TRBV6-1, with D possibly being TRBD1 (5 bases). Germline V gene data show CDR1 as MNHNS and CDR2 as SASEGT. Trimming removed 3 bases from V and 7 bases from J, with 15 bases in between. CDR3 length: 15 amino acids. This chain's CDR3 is CASSDRWDLGEKLFF. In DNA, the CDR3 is TGTGCCAGCAGTGATCGGTGGGACCTGGGTGAAAAACTGTTTTTT.

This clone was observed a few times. In DNA, the CDR3 is TGCGCCAGCAGCTTGCGGACGGAGGGTGGCTACACCTTC. Its translation is CASSLRTEGGYTF. The rearrangement links TRBV5-1 to TRBJ1-2; D uncertain. Germline V gene sequence: CDR1 SGHRS, CDR2 YFSETQ. V shed 1 base and J shed 7 bases, with 11 bases lying between them. This CDR3 region has 13 residues. Drawing the rest from reference TRBV5-1 and TRBJ1-2, the complete variable domain is KAGVTQTPRYLIKTRGQQVTLSCSPISGHRSVSWYQQTPGQGLQFLFEYFSETQRNKGNFPGRFSGRQFSNSRSEMNVSTLELGDSALYLCASSLRTEGGYTFGSGTRLTVV.

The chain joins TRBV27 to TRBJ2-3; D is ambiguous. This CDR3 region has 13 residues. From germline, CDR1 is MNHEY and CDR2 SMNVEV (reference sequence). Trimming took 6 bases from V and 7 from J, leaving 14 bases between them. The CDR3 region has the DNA TGTGCCAGCAGCCCCCCATTCTACAATACGCAGTATTTT. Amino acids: CASSPPFYNTQYF.

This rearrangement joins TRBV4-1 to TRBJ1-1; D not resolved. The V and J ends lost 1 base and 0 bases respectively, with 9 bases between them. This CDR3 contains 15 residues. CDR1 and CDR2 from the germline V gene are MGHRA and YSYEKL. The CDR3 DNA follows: TGCGCCAGCAGCCAAGGGCGGGGTGTGAACACTGAAGCTTTCTTT. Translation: CASSQGRGVNTEAFF.